This TCR beta chain was sequenced in a study of early T cells in non-severe SARS-CoV-2 infection. Study results and caveats: Matching results from VDJdb favored anti-spike CD8 responses, leaving private and CD4 specificities undetected.

Molecules of cDNA were individually given unique molecular identifiers that were attached to them. TCRdb reprocessed the 5' RACE reads via MiXCR and lists one record per CDR3 protein. Among about 76,000 distinct CDR3 sequences listed, around 12% were seen once. This CDR3 comprises 15 residues. CDR1 is ENHRY, CDR2 SYGVKD, per germline. V lost 2 bases, J lost 5 bases, and 6 bases stayed unmatched. This clonotype was seen at least ten times. As yet, its antigen is unknown. The sequence was collected from an adult who was a healthcare worker with PCR-confirmed SARS-CoV-2 infection or an uninfected control (not recorded which). V and J are TRBV10-3 and TRBJ1-2; 9 bases are shared with TRBD1. Sequenced material: whole blood. This CDR3 reads CAISEARDRVYGYTF. The CDR3 DNA follows: TGTGCCATCAGTGAGGCCCGGGACAGGGTGTATGGCTACACCTTC.